Sequencing of this TCR beta chain was carried out in a study of graft-versus-host responses after intestinal transplantation. In regard to this clone: Antigen unknown.

The CDR3 extends over 14 amino acids. Germline CDR1 reads MDHEN; CDR2 reads SYDVKM. With 4 bases clipped from V and 1 base from J, the junction kept 2 bases outside the gene matches. Measured with immunoSEQ multiplex PCR; TCRdb has only the in-frame clones, and not every one. The sample shows approximately 70,000 clones, about 87% of them seen only once. This TCR derives from a human donor who was the organ donor for an intestinal transplant. The sequencing here drew on unstimulated CD4+ T cells sorted from spleen or lymph node cells, taken before transplant. The chain joins TRBV28 to TRBJ2-5, with 8 bases identical to TRBD2. The CDR3 reads CASSSGGVQETQYF. In DNA form, the CDR3 reads TGTGCCAGCAGTTCCGGGGGGGTCCAAGAGACCCAGTACTTC.